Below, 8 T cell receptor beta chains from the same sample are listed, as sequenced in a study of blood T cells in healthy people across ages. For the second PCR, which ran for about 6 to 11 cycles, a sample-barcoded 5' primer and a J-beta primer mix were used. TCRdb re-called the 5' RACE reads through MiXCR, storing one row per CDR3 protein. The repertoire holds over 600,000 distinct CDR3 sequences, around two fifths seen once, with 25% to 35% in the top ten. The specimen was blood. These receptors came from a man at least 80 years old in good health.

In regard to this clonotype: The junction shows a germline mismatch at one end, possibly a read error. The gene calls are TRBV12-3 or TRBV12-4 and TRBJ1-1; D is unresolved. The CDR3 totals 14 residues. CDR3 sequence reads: CASSLQLLNTKAFF. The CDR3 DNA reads TGTGCCAGCAGCCTACAGCTTTTGAACACTAAAGCTTTCTTT.

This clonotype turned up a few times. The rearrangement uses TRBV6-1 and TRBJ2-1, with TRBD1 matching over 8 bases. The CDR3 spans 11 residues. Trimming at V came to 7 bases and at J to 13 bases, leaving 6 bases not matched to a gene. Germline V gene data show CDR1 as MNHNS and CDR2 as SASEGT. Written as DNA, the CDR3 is TGTGCCAGCATTGGGGACAGGAGACAGTTCTTC. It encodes CASIGDRRQFF.

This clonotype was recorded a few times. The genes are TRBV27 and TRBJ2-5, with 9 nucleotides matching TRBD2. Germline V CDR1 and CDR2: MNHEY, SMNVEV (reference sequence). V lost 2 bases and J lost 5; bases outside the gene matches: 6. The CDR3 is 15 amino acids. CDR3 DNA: TGTGCCAGCAGTTTACTAGCGGGGCCTGGGGAGACCCAGTACTTC. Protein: CASSLLAGPGETQYF.

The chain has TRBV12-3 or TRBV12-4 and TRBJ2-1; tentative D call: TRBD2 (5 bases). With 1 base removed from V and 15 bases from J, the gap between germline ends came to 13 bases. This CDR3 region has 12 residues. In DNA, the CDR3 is TGTGCCAGCAGTTTAGAGGCTAGCCGGGGGTTCTTC. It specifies CASSLEASRGFF.

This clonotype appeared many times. CDR3 sequence (DNA): TGTGCCAGCAGTCCCGGGACTGGAGGAGGGGATACGCAGTATTTT. Its translation: CASSPGTGGGDTQYF. This chain joins TRBV6-2 or TRBV6-3 and TRBJ2-3, with D possibly being TRBD2 (6 bases). The CDR3 totals 15 residues. V was cut by 5 bases and J by 6 bases, with 18 bases left in between. Germline V CDR1 and CDR2: MNHEY, SVGEGT.

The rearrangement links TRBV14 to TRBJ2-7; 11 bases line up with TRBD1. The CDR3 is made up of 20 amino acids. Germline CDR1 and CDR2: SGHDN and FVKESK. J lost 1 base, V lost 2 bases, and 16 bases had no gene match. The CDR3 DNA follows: TGTGCCAGCAGCCAATTTCTAGGACAGGGGGCGGGGAAGCCTTCCTACGAGCAGTACTTC. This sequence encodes CASSQFLGQGAGKPSYEQYF.

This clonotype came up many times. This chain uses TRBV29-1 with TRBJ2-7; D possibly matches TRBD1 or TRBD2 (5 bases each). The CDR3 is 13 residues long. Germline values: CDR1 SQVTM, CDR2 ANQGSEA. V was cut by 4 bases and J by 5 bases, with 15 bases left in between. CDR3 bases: TGCAGCGTTGTTGGGACGACTGGAAACGAGCAGTACTTC. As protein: CSVVGTTGNEQYF.

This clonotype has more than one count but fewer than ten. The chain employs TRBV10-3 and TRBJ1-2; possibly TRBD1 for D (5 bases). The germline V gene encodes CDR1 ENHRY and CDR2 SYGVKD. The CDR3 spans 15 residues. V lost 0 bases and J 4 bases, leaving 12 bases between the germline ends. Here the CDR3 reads CAISESTGLGYGYTF. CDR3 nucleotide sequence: TGTGCCATCAGTGAGTCAACGGGGCTGGGCTATGGCTACACCTTC.